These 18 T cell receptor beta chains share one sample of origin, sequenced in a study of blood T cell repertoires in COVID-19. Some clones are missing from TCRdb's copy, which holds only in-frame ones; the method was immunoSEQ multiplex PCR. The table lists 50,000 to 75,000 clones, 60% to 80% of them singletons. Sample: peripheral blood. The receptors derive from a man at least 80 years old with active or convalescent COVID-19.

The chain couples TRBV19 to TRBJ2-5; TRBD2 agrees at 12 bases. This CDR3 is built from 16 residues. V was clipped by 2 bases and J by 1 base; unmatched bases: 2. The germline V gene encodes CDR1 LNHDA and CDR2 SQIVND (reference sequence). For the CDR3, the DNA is TGTGCCAGTAGTATATCGACTAGCGGGGGCCAAGAGACCCAGTACTTC. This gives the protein CASSISTSGGQETQYF.

Here the CDR3 reads CASSYGTVNQPQHF. Written as DNA, the CDR3 is TGTGCCAGCAGTTACGGGACAGTCAATCAGCCCCAGCATTTT. The chain has TRBV6-6 and TRBJ1-5, with 7 positions matching TRBD1. The germline V gene encodes CDR1 MNHNY and CDR2 SVGAGI (reference sequence). J was trimmed by 3 bases and V by 2 bases; bases with no gene match: 1. The CDR3 is 14 amino acids.

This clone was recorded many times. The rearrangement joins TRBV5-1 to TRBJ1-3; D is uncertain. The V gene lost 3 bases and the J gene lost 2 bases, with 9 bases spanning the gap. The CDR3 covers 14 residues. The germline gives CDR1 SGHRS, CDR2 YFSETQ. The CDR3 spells CASSSVTTGNTIYF. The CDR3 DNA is TGCGCCAGCAGCTCAGTTACTACTGGAAACACCATATATTTT.

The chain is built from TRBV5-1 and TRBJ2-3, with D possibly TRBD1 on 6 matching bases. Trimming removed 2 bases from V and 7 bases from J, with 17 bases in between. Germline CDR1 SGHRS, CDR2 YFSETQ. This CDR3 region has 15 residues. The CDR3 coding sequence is TGCGCCAGCAGCTTCAACGGTGAAGGGGGAAATACGCAGTATTTT. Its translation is CASSFNGEGGNTQYF.

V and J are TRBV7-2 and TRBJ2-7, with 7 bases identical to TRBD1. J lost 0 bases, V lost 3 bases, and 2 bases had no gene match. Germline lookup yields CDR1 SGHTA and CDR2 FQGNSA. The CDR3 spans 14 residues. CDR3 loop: CASSFGTDSYEQYF. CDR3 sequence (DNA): TGTGCCAGCAGCTTTGGGACAGACTCCTACGAGCAGTACTTC.

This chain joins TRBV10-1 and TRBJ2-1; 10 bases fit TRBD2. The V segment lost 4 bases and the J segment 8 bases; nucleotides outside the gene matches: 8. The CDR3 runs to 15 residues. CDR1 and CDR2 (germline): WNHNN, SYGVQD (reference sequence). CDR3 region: CASSGTSGEPHEQFF. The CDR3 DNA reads TGCGCCAGCAGTGGGACTAGCGGAGAGCCCCATGAGCAGTTCTTC.

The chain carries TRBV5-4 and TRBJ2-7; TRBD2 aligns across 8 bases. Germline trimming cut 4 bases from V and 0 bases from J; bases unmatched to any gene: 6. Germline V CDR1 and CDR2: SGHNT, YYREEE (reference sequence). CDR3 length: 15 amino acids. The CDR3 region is CASSLRRGASYEQYF. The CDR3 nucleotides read TGTGCCAGCAGCCTCCGGCGGGGGGCCTCCTACGAGCAGTACTTC.

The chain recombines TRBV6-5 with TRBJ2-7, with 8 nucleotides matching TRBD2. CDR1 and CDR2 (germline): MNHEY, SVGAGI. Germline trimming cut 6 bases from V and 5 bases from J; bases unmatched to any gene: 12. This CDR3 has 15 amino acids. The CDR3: CASSLTSGGNHEQYF. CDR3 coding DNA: TGTGCCAGCAGCCTGACTTCGGGAGGGAACCACGAGCAGTACTTC.

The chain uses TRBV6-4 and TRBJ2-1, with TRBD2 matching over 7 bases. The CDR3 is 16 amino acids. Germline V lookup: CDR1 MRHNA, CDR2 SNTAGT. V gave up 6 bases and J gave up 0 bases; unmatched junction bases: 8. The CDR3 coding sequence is TGTGCCAGCAGCGAAACTAGCGAAGGCTCCTACAATGAGCAGTTCTTC. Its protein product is CASSETSEGSYNEQFF.

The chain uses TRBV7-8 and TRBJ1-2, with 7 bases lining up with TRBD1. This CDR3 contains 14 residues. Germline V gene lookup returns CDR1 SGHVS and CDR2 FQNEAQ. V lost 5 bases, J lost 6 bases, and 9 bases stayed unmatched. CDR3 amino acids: CASSLSGGVDGYTF. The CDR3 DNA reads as TGTGCCAGCAGCCTATCAGGGGGAGTGGATGGCTACACCTTC.

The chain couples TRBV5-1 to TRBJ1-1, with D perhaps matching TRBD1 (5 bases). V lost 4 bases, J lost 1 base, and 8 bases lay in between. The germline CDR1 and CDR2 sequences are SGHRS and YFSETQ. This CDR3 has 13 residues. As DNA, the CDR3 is TGCGCCAGCAGCGCAGACAGGAACACTGAAGCTTTCTTT. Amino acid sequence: CASSADRNTEAFF.

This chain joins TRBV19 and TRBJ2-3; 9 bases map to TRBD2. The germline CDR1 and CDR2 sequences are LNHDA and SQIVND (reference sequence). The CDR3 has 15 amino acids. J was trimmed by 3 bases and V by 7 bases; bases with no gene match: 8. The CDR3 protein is CASTVVAGDTDTQYF. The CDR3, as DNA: TGTGCCAGTACCGTTGTAGCGGGAGATACAGATACGCAGTATTTT.

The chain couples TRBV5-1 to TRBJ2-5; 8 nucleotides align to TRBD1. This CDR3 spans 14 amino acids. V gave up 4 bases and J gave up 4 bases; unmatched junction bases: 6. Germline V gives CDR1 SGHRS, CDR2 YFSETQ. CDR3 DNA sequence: TGCGCCAGCAGCGCAGGACAGGGCCCAGAGACCCAGTACTTC. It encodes CASSAGQGPETQYF.

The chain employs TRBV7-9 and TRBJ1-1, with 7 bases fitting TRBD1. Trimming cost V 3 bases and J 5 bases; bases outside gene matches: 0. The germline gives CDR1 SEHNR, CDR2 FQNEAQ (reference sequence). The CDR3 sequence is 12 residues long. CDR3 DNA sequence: TGTGCCAGCAGCTTGGACAGGACTGAAGCTTTCTTT. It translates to CASSLDRTEAFF.

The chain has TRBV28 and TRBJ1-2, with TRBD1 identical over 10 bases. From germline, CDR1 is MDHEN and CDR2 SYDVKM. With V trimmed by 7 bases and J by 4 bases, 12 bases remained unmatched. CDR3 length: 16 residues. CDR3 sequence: CASKIRTGGIGYGYTF. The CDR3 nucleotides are TGTGCCAGCAAAATCAGGACAGGGGGGATCGGCTATGGCTACACCTTC.

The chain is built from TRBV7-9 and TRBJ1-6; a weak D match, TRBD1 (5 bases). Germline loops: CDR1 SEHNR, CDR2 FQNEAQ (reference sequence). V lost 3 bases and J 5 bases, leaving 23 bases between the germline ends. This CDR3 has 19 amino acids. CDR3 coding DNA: TGTGCCAGCAGCTTTCGTCCCCTAGACTGGGGCTACGATAATTCACCCCTCCACTTT. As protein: CASSFRPLDWGYDNSPLHF.

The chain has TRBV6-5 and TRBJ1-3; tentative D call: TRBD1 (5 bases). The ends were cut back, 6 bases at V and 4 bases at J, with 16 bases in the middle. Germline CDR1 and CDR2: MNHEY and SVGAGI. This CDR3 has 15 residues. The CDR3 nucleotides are TGTGCCAGCAGCGATATGACAGCTTCGGGAAACACCATATATTTT. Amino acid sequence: CASSDMTASGNTIYF.

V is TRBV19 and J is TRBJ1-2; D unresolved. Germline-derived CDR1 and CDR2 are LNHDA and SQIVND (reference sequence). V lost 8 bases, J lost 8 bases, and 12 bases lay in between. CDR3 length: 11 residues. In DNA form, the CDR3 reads TGTGCCAGTGGTGGGTACGGGGGCTACACCTTC. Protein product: CASGGYGGYTF.